One and the same sample provided the 11 T cell receptor beta chains below, sequenced in a study of T cell responses to AZD1222 COVID-19 vaccine (dated by TCRdb to the early 2020s). Sample time point, as interpreted from the label and publication: baseline before first vaccination. Receptor amplification or capture employed the immunoSEQ multiplex PCR assay. As stored in TCRdb, this immuneACCESS dataset retains in-frame rearrangements with V and J assigned. A fraction of the clones does not appear; measured against another copy, unresolved V genes explain less than half of the discrepancy, and the remainder lacks a known reason. The sample table lists around 79,000 clones, about 85% of them with a count of one. The leading ten clones occupy 1.5% of the sample. The sample in question was peripheral blood, obtained on day 0 of AZD1222 vaccination. The receptors were sampled from an adult in good health.

The gene calls are TRBV7-3 and TRBJ1-1, with D uncertain. This CDR3 contains 13 residues. V gave up 4 bases and J gave up 4 bases, with 10 bases separating them. CDR1 and CDR2 from the germline V gene are SGHTA and FQGTGA. CDR3 residues: CASSSGRTTEAFF. DNA of the CDR3: TGTGCCAGCAGCTCGGGCAGGACCACTGAAGCTTTCTTT.

The V gene is TRBV27, the J gene TRBJ2-1; 13 nucleotides align to TRBD2. The germline CDR1 and CDR2 sequences are MNHEY and SMNVEV (reference sequence). CDR3 length: 15 residues. V gave up 6 bases and J gave up 5 bases; unmatched junction bases: 4. CDR3 coding DNA: TGTGCCAGCAGCCACGGACTAGCGGGAGACAATGAGCAGTTCTTC. As protein: CASSHGLAGDNEQFF.

This chain connects TRBV18 to TRBJ2-3; no firm D call. The CDR3 runs 14 residues. Germline-derived CDR1 and CDR2 are KGHSH and LQKENI. V was trimmed by 5 bases and J by 5 bases, leaving 14 bases between them. The CDR3 is CASSSTGKGDTQYF. CDR3 nucleotides: TGTGCCAGCTCATCCACGGGTAAGGGAGATACGCAGTATTTT.

This chain uses TRBV29-1 with TRBJ2-1; maybe TRBD2 (6 bases). The V end lost 6 bases, the J end lost 4 bases, and 16 bases lay between the germline ends. Germline CDR1 SQVTM, CDR2 ANQGSEA. This CDR3 spans 14 amino acids. CDR3 in amino acids: CSVRRDSIYNEQFF. The CDR3 DNA reads TGCAGCGTCCGCCGGGACTCGATATACAATGAGCAGTTCTTC.

The gene calls are TRBV6-1 and TRBJ2-7, with D possibly being TRBD1 (5 bases). V was clipped by 5 bases and J by 0 bases, with 8 bases between them. The CDR3 runs to 13 residues. Germline-derived CDR1 and CDR2 are MNHNS and SASEGT. Written as DNA, the CDR3 is TGTGCCAGCAGTTGGGGCAGCTCCTACGAGCAGTACTTC. It specifies CASSWGSSYEQYF.

The chain couples TRBV5-1 to TRBJ1-5; D is uncertain. Trimming pared 0 bases from V and 0 bases from J, leaving 13 bases between. The CDR3 is 17 residues long. Germline assignment: CDR1 SGHRS and CDR2 YFSETQ. The DNA of the CDR3 is TGCGCCAGCAGCTTGGGGCTGGGAGAACTTAGCAATCAGCCCCAGCATTTT. Protein: CASSLGLGELSNQPQHF.

This clone appeared once. This sequence joins TRBV19 and TRBJ1-5; TRBD1 matches at 11 bases. Germline CDR1 reads LNHDA; CDR2 reads SQIVND (reference sequence). The J segment lost 7 bases and the V segment lost 2 bases, leaving 4 bases of the junction unmatched. This CDR3 is built from 15 residues. This CDR3 reads CASSIQDRGHQPQHF. The CDR3 DNA sequence: TGTGCCAGTAGTATACAGGACAGGGGGCACCAGCCCCAGCATTTT.

The J gene is TRBJ2-7, the V gene TRBV7-9; D is unresolved. Trimming cost V 7 bases and J 5 bases, with 12 bases left between them. Germline V gene lookup returns CDR1 SEHNR and CDR2 FQNEAQ (reference sequence). There are 12 residues in the CDR3. The CDR3: CASTETGDEQYF. DNA of the CDR3: TGTGCCAGCACCGAAACTGGGGACGAGCAGTACTTC.

This clone appeared a single time. CDR3 coding DNA: TGTGCCAGCAGCACCACAGGACAGGGCTCTAACTATGGCTACACCTTC. This translates into CASSTTGQGSNYGYTF. V usage is TRBV21-1 and J usage is TRBJ1-2; the DNA was not used to check the table's D call, TRBD1. TRBV21-1 is a known pseudogene. This CDR3 comprises 16 residues.

The chain joins TRBV30 to TRBJ1-5; 8 bases map to TRBD1. The CDR3 totals 13 residues. V was pared by 8 bases and J by 0 bases, with 3 bases of the junction left unmatched. The germline CDR1 and CDR2 sequences are GTSNPN and SVGIG (reference sequence). DNA of the CDR3: TGTGCCGCCGACAGGGGTAGCAATCAGCCCCAGCATTTT. It is translated as CAADRGSNQPQHF.

This clone is a singleton in its sample. The chain joins TRBV6-2 or TRBV6-3 to TRBJ2-1, with TRBD2 matching 11 bases. The V segment lost 0 bases and the J segment 4 bases; nucleotides outside the gene matches: 5. The V gene's germline CDR1 is MNHEY and CDR2 SVGEGT. The CDR3 has 17 residues. CDR3 coding DNA: TGTGCCAGCAGTTACTCAGCACTAGCGGGAGTATACAATGAGCAGTTCTTC. This sequence encodes CASSYSALAGVYNEQFF.